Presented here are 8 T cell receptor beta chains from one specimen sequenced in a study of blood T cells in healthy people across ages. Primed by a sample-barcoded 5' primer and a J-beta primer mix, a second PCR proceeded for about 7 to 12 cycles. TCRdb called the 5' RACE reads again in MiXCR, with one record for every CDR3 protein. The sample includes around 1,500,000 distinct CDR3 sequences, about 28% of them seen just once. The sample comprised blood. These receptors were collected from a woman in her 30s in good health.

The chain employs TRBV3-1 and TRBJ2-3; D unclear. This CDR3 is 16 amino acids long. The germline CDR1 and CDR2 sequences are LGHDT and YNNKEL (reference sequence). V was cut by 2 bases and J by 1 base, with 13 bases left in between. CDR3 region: CASSQHSDVRTDTQYF. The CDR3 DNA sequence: TGTGCCAGCAGCCAACATTCAGATGTCCGCACAGATACGCAGTATTTT.

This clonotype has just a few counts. The CDR3 reads CASSFQTGANSPLHF. DNA of the CDR3: TGTGCCAGCAGTTTTCAGACAGGGGCTAATTCACCCCTCCACTTT. The chain is built from TRBV12-3 or TRBV12-4 and TRBJ1-6; 8 positions match TRBD1. There are 15 residues in the CDR3. The V and J ends lost 3 bases and 6 bases, in that order; junction bases with no gene match: 4.

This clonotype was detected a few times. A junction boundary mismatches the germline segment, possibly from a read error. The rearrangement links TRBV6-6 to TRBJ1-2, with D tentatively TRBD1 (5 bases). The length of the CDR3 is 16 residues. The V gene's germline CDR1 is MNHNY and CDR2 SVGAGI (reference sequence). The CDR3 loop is CASSYSPGTANYDYTF. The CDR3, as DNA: TGTGCCAGCAGTTACTCCCCCGGGACGGCCAACTATGACTACACCTTC.

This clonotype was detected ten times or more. The CDR3 is CASSPLLVGTEAFF. The CDR3 coding sequence is TGTGCCAGCAGCCCCCTCCTCGTAGGCACTGAAGCTTTCTTT. The V call is TRBV7-2, the J call TRBJ1-1; D unclear. V was trimmed by 5 bases and J by 4 bases, leaving 14 bases between them. Germline V gene sequence: CDR1 SGHTA, CDR2 FQGNSA. The CDR3 has 14 residues. The full variable domain, in which reference TRBV7-2 and TRBJ1-1 provide the parts outside the CDR3, is GAGVSQSPSNKVTEKGKDVELRCDPISGHTALYWYRQSLGQGLEFLIYFQGNSAPDKSGLPSDRFSAERTGGSVSTLTIQRTQQEDSAVYLCASSPLLVGTEAFFGQGTRLTVV.

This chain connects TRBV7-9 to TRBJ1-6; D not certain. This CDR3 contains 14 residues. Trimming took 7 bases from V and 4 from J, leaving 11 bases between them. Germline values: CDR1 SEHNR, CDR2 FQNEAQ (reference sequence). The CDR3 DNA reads TGTGCCAGCATGGCCGGAGCGTATAATTCACCCCTCCACTTT. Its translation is CASMAGAYNSPLHF.

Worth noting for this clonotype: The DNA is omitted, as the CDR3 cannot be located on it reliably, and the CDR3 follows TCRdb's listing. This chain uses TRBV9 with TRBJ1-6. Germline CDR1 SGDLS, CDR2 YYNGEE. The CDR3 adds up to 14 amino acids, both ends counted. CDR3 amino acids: CASSVAGGTSPPHF.

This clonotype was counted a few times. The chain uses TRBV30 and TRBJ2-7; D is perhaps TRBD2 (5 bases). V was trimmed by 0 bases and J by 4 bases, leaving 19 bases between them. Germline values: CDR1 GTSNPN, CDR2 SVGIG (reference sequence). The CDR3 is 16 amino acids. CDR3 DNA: TGTGCCTGGAGTGTACAATACGGAAGGAGGTCATACGAGCAGTACTTC. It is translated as CAWSVQYGRRSYEQYF.

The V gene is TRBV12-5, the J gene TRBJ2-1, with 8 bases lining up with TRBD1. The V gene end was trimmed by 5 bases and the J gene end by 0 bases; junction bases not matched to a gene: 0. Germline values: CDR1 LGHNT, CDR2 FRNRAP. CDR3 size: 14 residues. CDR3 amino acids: CASGTGGSYNEQFF. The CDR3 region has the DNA TGTGCTAGTGGTACAGGGGGCTCCTACAATGAGCAGTTCTTC.